Reported below is one TCR beta chain. Its antigen is not identified. The record originates from a study of T cell responses to AZD1222 COVID-19 vaccine. Repertoires were generated with immunoSEQ multiplex PCR, while TCRdb's copy carries only in-frame clones and drops some. This sample's table has 150,000 or so clones. Germline V gene lookup returns CDR1 LGHDT and CDR2 YNNKEL (reference sequence). CDR3 length: 12 residues. Trimming removed 3 bases from V and 9 bases from J, with 6 bases in between. Findings and limits, study-wide: Following two doses of AZD1222, Spike-specific TCR breadth and depth rose. There were mostly white British donors and more females than males, and clonal diversity was possibly underestimated. Baseline serostatus was positive in only a handful of AZD1222 recipients.

The chain recombines TRBV3-1 (or the pseudogene TRBV3-2) with TRBJ1-6; D may be TRBD1 (6 bases). The receptor was isolated from an adult in good health. Sequencing was carried out using peripheral blood. The CDR3 reads CASSHRGSPLHF. For the CDR3, the DNA is TGTGCCAGCAGCCACAGGGGTTCACCCCTCCACTTT.